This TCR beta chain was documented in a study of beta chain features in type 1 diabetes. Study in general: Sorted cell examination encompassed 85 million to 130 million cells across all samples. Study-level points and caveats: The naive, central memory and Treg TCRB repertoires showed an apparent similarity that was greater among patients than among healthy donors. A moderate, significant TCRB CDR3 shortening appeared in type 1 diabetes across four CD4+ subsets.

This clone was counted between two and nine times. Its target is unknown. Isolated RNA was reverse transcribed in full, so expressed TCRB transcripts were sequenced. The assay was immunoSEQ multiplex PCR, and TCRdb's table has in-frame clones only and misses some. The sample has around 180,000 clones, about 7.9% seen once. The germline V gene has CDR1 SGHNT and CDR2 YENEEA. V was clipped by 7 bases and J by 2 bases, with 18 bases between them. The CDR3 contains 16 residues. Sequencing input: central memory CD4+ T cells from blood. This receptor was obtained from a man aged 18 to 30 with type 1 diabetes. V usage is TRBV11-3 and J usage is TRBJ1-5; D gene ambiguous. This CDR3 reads CASTTWAGAGNQPQHF. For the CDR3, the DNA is TGTGCCAGCACCACCTGGGCGGGTGCGGGCAATCAGCCCCAGCATTTT.